This entry is about one TCR beta chain. This sample was taken from a study of PD-L1 blockade in urothelial cancer. Produced via immunoSEQ multiplex PCR; TCRdb's table is partial and in-frame only. Among about 40,000 clones listed, around nine tenths were seen once. This CDR3 comprises 19 residues. The germline V gene has CDR1 LNHDA and CDR2 SQIVND (reference sequence). The J segment lost 4 bases and the V segment lost 3 bases, leaving 18 bases of the junction unmatched. As for time point: peripheral blood 6 weeks after treatment start. The V call is TRBV19, the J call TRBJ1-2, with 9 positions matching TRBD1. Sequencing used PBMCs, obtained around atezolizumab (anti-PD-L1) treatment. The receptor comes from a man in his sixties with urothelial cancer. The CDR3 region has the DNA TGTGCCAGTAGTATGGACAGGGGTCGCGGTGTACGGAGTACCTATGGCTACACCTTC. Its translation: CASSMDRGRGVRSTYGYTF.